The entry below gives a single T cell receptor (beta chain) sequence along with its context. Other DNA sequences of this sample code for an identical CDR3. Germline assignment: CDR1 MNHEY and CDR2 SVGAGI. The CDR3 has 15 residues. Trimming took 4 bases from V and 4 from J, leaving 14 bases between them. The PCR contained 60 Vbeta and 13 Jbeta primers. This table comes from immunoSEQ multiplex PCR, and its TCRdb copy is limited to in-frame clones, with some not included. The sample has approximately 120,000 clones. The data belong to a study of cytomegalovirus exposure and HLA in healthy donors. J is TRBJ2-1 and V is TRBV6-5, with D perhaps TRBD2 (6 bases). Sequencing was done on a sample of PBMCs. This receptor was identified in a man in his forties in good health and CMV-seronegative. The CDR3 here is CASSSLAGRYNEQFF. In DNA form, the CDR3 reads TGTGCCAGCAGTTCACTAGCCGGACGGTACAATGAGCAGTTCTTC.